The source of this T cell receptor (beta chain) is a study of identifying expanded T cells in peripheral blood. Study outcomes and limitations: Across healthy donors, higher total template counts meant significantly greater roughly two-week count variance. Technical replicates showed roughly 1.2 changed clones; approximately 2 weeks 15 to 20; four weeks 19.

No infections or other immune events were documented during collection. Points on this clone: The antigen remains unidentified.

Sequencing was performed with immunoSEQ multiplex PCR; in TCRdb, only in-frame clones are kept and a portion is missing. Here the sample spans 55,000 to 60,000 clones, roughly nine tenths being singletons. Germline assignment: CDR1 MNHNY and CDR2 SVGAGI (reference sequence). CDR3 length: 13 amino acids. V lost 8 bases to trimming and J lost 3 bases, with 11 bases between them. The sequenced material came from blood. The V gene is TRBV6-6, the J gene TRBJ2-4; weak D call: TRBD1 (6 bases). The sequence came from a person aged 18 to 75 in good health. The CDR3 DNA follows: TGTGCCAGCGGAAGGACAGACAAAAACATTCAGTACTTC. Translated, it gives CASGRTDKNIQYF.